These T cell receptor beta chains were read from a single sample in a study of Ad26.COV2.S vaccination and SARS-CoV-2 variants. Clones were read by immunoSEQ multiplex PCR, and TCRdb kept only the in-frame ones, dropping some. Of about 250,000 clones listed, around 87% are singletons. The starting material was peripheral blood, obtained in a trial of Ad26.COV2.S vaccine versus placebo. All receptors derive from a person aged 18-65 years who received the Ad26.COV2.S COVID-19 vaccine or a placebo. Both conserved end residues are part of each CDR3. D genes are given only for firm matches. Expanded clones are given a class, and other clones once, few, many or no size at all.

D gene: TRBD1
V gene: TRBV7-9
clone size: once
J gene: TRBJ2-4
CDR3 protein: CASSHGQGNIQYF
CDR3 DNA: TGTGCCAGCAGCCACGGACAGGGAAACATTCAGTACTTC

D gene: TRBD1
V gene: TRBV11-2
clone size: NA
J gene: TRBJ2-4
CDR3 protein: CASSEGQENIQYF
CDR3 DNA: TGTGCCAGCAGCGAGGGACAGGAAAACATTCAGTACTTC

D gene: NA
V gene: TRBV19
clone size: NA
J gene: TRBJ1-5
CDR3 protein: CASTARAVSNQPQHF
CDR3 DNA: TGTGCCAGTACCGCAAGGGCGGTTAGCAATCAGCCCCAGCATTTT

D gene: TRBD2
V gene: TRBV6-6
clone size: NA
J gene: TRBJ2-7
CDR3 protein: CASSGLAGGSLYEQYF
CDR3 DNA: TGTGCCAGCAGCGGACTAGCGGGGGGTTCCCTCTACGAGCAGTACTTC

D gene: NA
V gene: TRBV15
clone size: NA
J gene: TRBJ1-1
CDR3 protein: CATSRVRGARTEAFF
CDR3 DNA: TGTGCCACCAGCAGAGTTAGGGGCGCGCGGACTGAAGCTTTCTTT

D gene: NA
V gene: TRBV7-2
clone size: once
J gene: TRBJ1-2
CDR3 protein: CASSLATYGYTF
CDR3 DNA: TGTGCCAGCAGCTTAGCGACCTATGGCTACACCTTC

D gene: NA
V gene: TRBV7-3
clone size: NA
J gene: TRBJ2-3
CDR3 protein: CASSLNEGTQYF
CDR3 DNA: TGTGCCAGCAGCTTAAACGAGGGTACGCAGTATTTT

D gene: TRBD2
V gene: TRBV3-1/TRBV3-2
clone size: NA
J gene: TRBJ2-3
CDR3 protein: CASSRQLLAGGTNTQYF
CDR3 DNA: TGTGCCAGCAGCCGTCAACTCCTAGCGGGGGGGACCAATACGCAGTATTTT

D gene: NA
V gene: TRBV6-5
clone size: NA
J gene: TRBJ2-1
CDR3 protein: CASTKTGSSYNEQFF
CDR3 DNA: TGTGCCAGCACCAAAACAGGGAGCTCCTACAATGAGCAGTTCTTC

D gene: TRBD1
V gene: TRBV30
clone size: NA
J gene: TRBJ1-1
CDR3 protein: CAWKGAPTEAFF
CDR3 DNA: TGTGCCTGGAAGGGGGCGCCCACTGAAGCTTTCTTT

D gene: TRBD1
V gene: TRBV9
clone size: once
J gene: TRBJ2-7
CDR3 protein: CASSVAGQGAVHEQYF
CDR3 DNA: TGTGCCAGCAGCGTAGCTGGACAGGGGGCTGTCCACGAGCAGTACTTC

D gene: NA
V gene: TRBV27
clone size: NA
J gene: TRBJ1-5
CDR3 protein: CASRPQSNQPQHF
CDR3 DNA: TGTGCCAGCAGACCACAGAGCAATCAGCCCCAGCATTTT

D gene: NA
V gene: TRBV5-1
clone size: NA
J gene: TRBJ2-7
CDR3 protein: CASATPGVSYEQYF
CDR3 DNA: TGCGCCAGCGCGACCCCAGGTGTCTCCTACGAGCAGTACTTC

D gene: NA
V gene: TRBV29-1
clone size: once
J gene: TRBJ1-1
CDR3 protein: CSVTKQGSYTEAFF
CDR3 DNA: TGCAGCGTTACGAAACAGGGCTCGTACACTGAAGCTTTCTTT

D gene: NA
V gene: TRBV27
clone size: NA
J gene: TRBJ1-2
CDR3 protein: CASSLSTSAAYTF
CDR3 DNA: TGTGCCAGCAGTTTATCGACCTCGGCAGCCTACACCTTC

D gene: NA
V gene: TRBV29-1
clone size: NA
J gene: TRBJ1-4
CDR3 protein: CSVEWTANEKLFF
CDR3 DNA: TGCAGCGTTGAATGGACAGCTAATGAAAAACTGTTTTTT

D gene: TRBD1
V gene: TRBV4-2
clone size: NA
J gene: TRBJ1-1
CDR3 protein: CASSPSQGADTEAFF
CDR3 DNA: TGTGCCAGCAGCCCATCCCAGGGGGCAGATACTGAAGCTTTCTTT

D gene: TRBD1
V gene: TRBV7-9
clone size: NA
J gene: TRBJ1-1
CDR3 protein: CASTKTGAGTEAFF
CDR3 DNA: TGTGCCAGCACCAAAACAGGGGCAGGAACTGAAGCTTTCTTT

D gene: NA
V gene: TRBV3-1/TRBV3-2
clone size: NA
J gene: TRBJ2-1
CDR3 protein: CASSQDERSGVGDEQFF
CDR3 DNA: TGTGCCAGCAGCCAAGACGAGAGATCCGGGGTCGGCGATGAGCAGTTCTTC

D gene: TRBD2
V gene: TRBV5-5
clone size: NA
J gene: TRBJ2-1
CDR3 protein: CASSSAGGGNEQFF
CDR3 DNA: TGTGCCAGCAGCTCTGCGGGAGGGGGCAATGAGCAGTTCTTC

D gene: TRBD1
V gene: TRBV6-5
clone size: NA
J gene: TRBJ2-7
CDR3 protein: CASSYSGTGGFYEQYF
CDR3 DNA: TGTGCCAGCAGTTACTCGGGGACAGGGGGCTTTTACGAGCAGTACTTC

D gene: NA
V gene: TRBV7-2
clone size: NA
J gene: TRBJ1-3
CDR3 protein: CASSRTKEVGNTIYF
CDR3 DNA: TGTGCCAGCAGCCGGACCAAAGAGGTTGGAAACACCATATATTTT

D gene: TRBD1
V gene: TRBV19
clone size: NA
J gene: TRBJ1-2
CDR3 protein: CASSPEGQGLIGYTF
CDR3 DNA: TGTGCCAGTAGCCCCGAGGGACAGGGGTTAATCGGCTACACCTTC

D gene: NA
V gene: TRBV5-8
clone size: NA
J gene: TRBJ1-2
CDR3 protein: CASSFENYGYTF
CDR3 DNA: TGTGCCAGCAGCTTCGAGAACTATGGCTACACCTTC

D gene: TRBD2
V gene: TRBV7-2
clone size: NA
J gene: TRBJ2-7
CDR3 protein: CASRSGGVYEQYF
CDR3 DNA: TGTGCCAGCAGGAGCGGGGGAGTTTACGAGCAGTACTTC

D gene: NA
V gene: TRBV27
clone size: NA
J gene: TRBJ1-2
CDR3 protein: CASSARGGIEYGYTF
CDR3 DNA: TGTGCCAGCAGTGCCCGGGGGGGAATAGAGTATGGCTACACCTTC

D gene: NA
V gene: TRBV5-1
clone size: NA
J gene: TRBJ1-4
CDR3 protein: CASSLTPSNEKLFF
CDR3 DNA: TGCGCCAGCAGCTTGACTCCGTCTAATGAAAAACTGTTTTTT